This T cell receptor (beta chain) comes out of a study of OX40 agonist ivuxolimab in advanced cancers. Overall study: Ivuxolimab, an antibody acting as an agonist of OX40 (CD134), was used to treat patients. Among those enrolled, mean age was about 63 years (range roughly 23 to 90) and approximately 83% were male. Points from the study as a whole: Expansion of clones was among the lowest in partial responders at 0.1-3.0 mg/kg. The antigen specificity of the peripheral T cells (those that were expanded) was not determined.

Profiled with immunoSEQ multiplex PCR; TCRdb holds only in-frame clones, not every one. Altogether approximately 65,000 clones are present, under 95% being singletons, with the ten largest covering roughly 0.6%. CDR3 length: 14 amino acids. The V gene's germline CDR1 is MRHNA and CDR2 SNTAGT. V lost 4 bases and J lost 5; bases outside the gene matches: 6. Concerning this clone itself: Its antigen is still unknown.

This receptor was taken from an adult with an advanced solid tumor such as melanoma, head and neck, liver or kidney cancer. The chain recombines TRBV6-4 with TRBJ2-7; 9 nucleotides match TRBD1. The material was CD4+ or CD8+ T cells sorted from blood, obtained in a trial of the OX40 agonist ivuxolimab. CDR3 amino acids: CASSASGQGNEQYF. The CDR3 region has the DNA TGTGCCAGCAGTGCTTCGGGACAGGGTAACGAGCAGTACTTC.